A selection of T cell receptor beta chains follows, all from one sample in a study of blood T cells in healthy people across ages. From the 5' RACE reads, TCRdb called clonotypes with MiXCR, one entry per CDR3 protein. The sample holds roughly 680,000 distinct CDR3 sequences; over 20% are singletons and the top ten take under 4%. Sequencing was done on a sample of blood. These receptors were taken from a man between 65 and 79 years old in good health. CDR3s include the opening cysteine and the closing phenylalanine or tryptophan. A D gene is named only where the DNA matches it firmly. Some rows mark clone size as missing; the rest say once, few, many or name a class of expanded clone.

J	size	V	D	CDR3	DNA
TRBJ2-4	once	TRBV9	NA	CASSVGGHPENIQYF	TGTGCCAGCAGCGTAGGGGGGCACCCGGAAAACATTCAGTACTTC
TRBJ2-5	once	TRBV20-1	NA	CSARDSRDFQETQYF	TGCAGTGCTAGAGATTCCCGGGACTTTCAAGAGACCCAGTACTTC
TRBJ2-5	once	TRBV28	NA	CASTLGSLKETQYF	TGTGCCAGCACCCTTGGCAGTTTGAAAGAGACCCAGTACTTC
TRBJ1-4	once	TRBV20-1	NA	CSARDAREGTNEKLFF	TGCAGTGCTAGAGATGCACGGGAAGGAACTAATGAAAAACTGTTTTTT
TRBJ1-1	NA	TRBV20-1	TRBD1	CSASGTGGITEAFF	TGCAGTGCTAGCGGGACAGGGGGCATCACTGAAGCTTTCTTT
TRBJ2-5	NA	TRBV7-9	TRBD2	CTSSRPIAGGPETQYF	TGTACCAGCAGCCGACCGATAGCGGGGGGGCCAGAGACCCAGTACTTC
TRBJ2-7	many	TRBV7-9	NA	CASSRGTHPYEQYF	TGTGCCAGCAGCCGCGGAACGCATCCCTACGAGCAGTACTTC
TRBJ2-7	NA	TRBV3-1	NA	CASSPGNYEQYF	TGTGCCAGCAGCCCAGGGAATTACGAGCAGTACTTC
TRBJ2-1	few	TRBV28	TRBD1	CASSLSLRQGVLHEQFF	TGTGCCAGCAGTTTAAGTCTGCGACAGGGGGTATTACATGAGCAGTTCTTC
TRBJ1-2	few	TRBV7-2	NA	CASTSQGLHYGYTF	TGTGCCAGCACTTCCCAGGGGCTGCACTATGGCTACACCTTC
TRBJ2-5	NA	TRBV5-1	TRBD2	CASSAGAGEVETQYF	TGCGCCAGCAGCGCGGGAGCGGGAGAGGTGGAGACCCAGTACTTC